This is a list of T cell receptor beta chains from one sample in a study of memory CD4+ T cells and cytomegalovirus serostatus. Assay used: immunoSEQ multiplex PCR; TCRdb lists only in-frame clones, some missing. The table has about 58,000 clones, approximately 77% seen once. The sequenced sample was memory CD4+ T cells from blood. The receptor source for this set is an adult in good health and CMV-seronegative. Some clones in this sample may be carry-over from other donors' samples. Both conserved end residues are part of each CDR3. A D gene is named only where the DNA matches it firmly. Part of the rows lack a size; the others show once, few, many or a class for expanded clones.

>TRBJ2-3|17|TRBD2|NA|TRBV19
TGTGCCAGTAGTAGACCGGGACTAGCGGGAGAGGGAGATACGCAGTATTTT
CASSRPGLAGEGDTQYF
>TRBJ1-2|18|NA|NA|TRBV18
TGTGCCAGCTCACCGTTTGCCCGACAGCTCCCTTTGGACTATGGCTACACCTTC
CASSPFARQLPLDYGYTF
>TRBJ2-5|16|TRBD2|few|TRBV28
TGTGCCAGCAGCCAGGGGACTAGCGGGAGGGCCGAGACCCAGTACTTC
CASSQGTSGRAETQYF
>TRBJ2-3|13|NA|NA|TRBV29-1
TGCAGCGTTGTGAGGGGGAGTCGAAATACGCAGTATTTT
CSVVRGSRNTQYF
>TRBJ2-2|18|TRBD2|few|TRBV11-3
TGTGCCAGCAGCTCGGGGGGACTAGCGGGGTCGAACACCGGGGAGCTGTTTTTT
CASSSGGLAGSNTGELFF
>TRBJ1-6|15|TRBD1|NA|TRBV5-1
TGCGCCAGCAGCTTGGGACAGGGGATAGGTTCACCCCTCCACTTT
CASSLGQGIGSPLHF
>TRBJ2-1|13|TRBD2|NA|TRBV29-1
TGCAGCGCCTCGCGGGAGGGCCGAAATGAGCAGTTCTTC
CSASREGRNEQFF
>TRBJ2-7|15|NA|NA|TRBV9
TGTGCCAGCAGCATAGGACCAGGAGGGGCCTACGAGCAGTACTTC
CASSIGPGGAYEQYF
>TRBJ2-1|15|TRBD1|NA|TRBV5-1
TGCGCCAGCAGTTCCGGGACAGGGAACTACAATGAGCAGTTCTTC
CASSSGTGNYNEQFF
>TRBJ2-7|11|NA|NA|TRBV2
TGTGCCAGCAGTGGGCTAAGGGAGCAGTACTTC
CASSGLREQYF
>TRBJ1-1|15|NA|NA|TRBV5-1
TGCGCCAGCAGCTTGGCAACAGGCGTAGGGACTGAAGCTTTCTTT
CASSLATGVGTEAFF
>TRBJ2-3|16|NA|NA|TRBV14
TGTGCCAGCAGCAAAGGTGGGACCGGCATTACGGATACGCAGTATTTT
CASSKGGTGITDTQYF
>TRBJ2-7|15|TRBD1|NA|TRBV5-1
TGCGCCAGCACCCCGGGACAGGGCATCTCCTACGAGCAGTACTTC
CASTPGQGISYEQYF
>TRBJ1-2|14|NA|NA|TRBV7-2
TGTGCCAGCAGCTTAGGAAGCAGGGAAATTGGCTACACCTTC
CASSLGSREIGYTF
>TRBJ1-4|14|NA|NA|TRBV10-3
TGTGCCATCAGTGAGTTGCAGGGGAGGGGAAAACTGTTTTTT
CAISELQGRGKLFF
>TRBJ2-7|15|TRBD2|few|TRBV2
TGTGCCAGCAGAGGTTCAAGCGGGAGCCTCTACGAGCAGTACTTC
CASRGSSGSLYEQYF
>TRBJ1-6|15|NA|few|TRBV14
TGTGCCAGCAGCCAAGACAGTGCCACCAGTTCACCCCTCCACTTT
CASSQDSATSSPLHF
>TRBJ2-3|15|NA|NA|TRBV29-1
TGCAGCGCTACACCCTTGGGCCGGCGGACAGATACGCAGTATTTT
CSATPLGRRTDTQYF
>TRBJ2-7|15|NA|once|TRBV27
TGTGCCAGCAGTTTAGGGGGCCAGAGCTCCTACGAGCAGTACTTC
CASSLGGQSSYEQYF
>TRBJ1-6|18|TRBD1|NA|TRBV28
TGTGCCAGCAGCCGGGGGGGCAGGGGGAGCTCCTATAATTCACCCCTCCACTTT
CASSRGGRGSSYNSPLHF
>TRBJ2-5|14|NA|NA|TRBV7-2
TGTGCCAGCAGCTTAGGACGGGGCGCGGAGACCCAGTACTTC
CASSLGRGAETQYF
>TRBJ2-1|16|TRBD2|NA|TRBV27
TGTGCCAGCAGGGGACTAGCGGGGGCCTCCTACAATGAGCAGTTCTTC
CASRGLAGASYNEQFF
>TRBJ1-2|12|NA|NA|TRBV30
TGTGCCCGGGAGTTGGTTGGCTATGGCTACACCTTC
CARELVGYGYTF
>TRBJ1-1|15|NA|once|TRBV12-2
TGTGCAAGTCGCCCCTCGGACAGGGGGAACACTGAAGCTTTCTTT
CASRPSDRGNTEAFF
>TRBJ2-3|16|TRBD2|few|TRBV2
TGTGCCAGCAGAACAATTAGCGGGACGGGCACAGATACGCAGTATTTT
CASRTISGTGTDTQYF
>TRBJ1-6|14|NA|NA|TRBV5-8
TGTGCCAGCAGCTTGGAAAGGGGTAATTCACCCCTCCACTTT
CASSLERGNSPLHF
>TRBJ1-6|12|NA|NA|TRBV19
TGTGCCAGTCGCAGGGAGAATTCACCCCTCCACTTT
CASRRENSPLHF
>TRBJ2-1|17|NA|NA|TRBV5-4
TGTGCCAGCAGCTTGTCGTGGGCACGAAGCCGGTACAATGAGCAGTTCTTC
CASSLSWARSRYNEQFF
>TRBJ1-5|16|TRBD1|once|TRBV19
TGTGCCAGTAGCCCTTACAGGGGCCTTGGGAATCAGCCCCAGCATTTT
CASSPYRGLGNQPQHF
>TRBJ1-2|13|TRBD1|NA|TRBV7-2
TGTGCCAGCAGCCCGACAGGGGGATACGGCTACACCTTC
CASSPTGGYGYTF
>TRBJ2-7|15|NA|NA|TRBV5-1
TGCGCCAGCAGCTTAAGGGGGGCGCGGGCGGACGAGCAGTACTTC
CASSLRGARADEQYF
>TRBJ1-5|16|TRBD1|NA|TRBV5-6
TGTGCCAGCAGCTCGGCCGCGACAGGGTTTGGAGGGCCCCAGCATTTT
CASSSAATGFGGPQHF
>TRBJ2-7|18|TRBD1|medium-sized|TRBV28
TGTGCCAGCAGTCCACAGACCGGACAGGGAAAGGGTACCTACGAGCAGTACTTC
CASSPQTGQGKGTYEQYF
>TRBJ2-7|16|TRBD2|NA|TRBV11-2
TGTGCCAGCAGCCGGGCCGGGACTAGCGGGACCTACGAGCAGTACTTC
CASSRAGTSGTYEQYF
>TRBJ2-7|14|NA|NA|TRBV6-1
TGTGCCAGCACTCCCCGGGGCCCCGGCTACGAGCAGTACTTC
CASTPRGPGYEQYF
>TRBJ1-3|18|TRBD1|NA|TRBV9
TGTGCCAGCAGCCGCGACCCGCAGGGGGCCTCTACGGGAAACACCATATATTTT
CASSRDPQGASTGNTIYF
>TRBJ2-7|15|TRBD1|once|TRBV6-6
TGTGCCAGCAGTTTCACGGACAGGGGCTCCTACGAGCAGTACTTC
CASSFTDRGSYEQYF
>TRBJ1-3|18|NA|NA|TRBV28
TGTGCCAGCAGTCCTAACTCAAAACCTTGGACAGCTGGAAACACCATATATTTT
CASSPNSKPWTAGNTIYF
>TRBJ1-2|15|NA|NA|TRBV6-1
TGTGCCAGCCTATTGACCGGTTCGATTAACTATGGCTACACCTTC
CASLLTGSINYGYTF
>TRBJ1-2|15|NA|NA|TRBV6-1
TGTGCCAGCAGTGAACTTCCCGGGACGGGCTATGGCTACACCTTC
CASSELPGTGYGYTF
>TRBJ2-7|15|TRBD2|NA|TRBV14
TGTGCCAGCAGCCCCTACGGGACTAGCGCCCACGAGCAGTACTTC
CASSPYGTSAHEQYF
>TRBJ1-3|10|NA|few|TRBV7-9
TGTGCCGGGGTAGGAAACACCATATATTTT
CAGVGNTIYF
>TRBJ2-4|17|NA|NA|TRBV27
TGTGCCAGCAGCTCTCCCAGCGGGACAGTTGACAAAAACATTCAGTACTTC
CASSSPSGTVDKNIQYF
>TRBJ2-2|16|NA|NA|TRBV11-3
TGTGCCAGCAGCCCTAGCCCGGGACATAACACCGGGGAGCTGTTTTTT
CASSPSPGHNTGELFF
>TRBJ2-7|13|NA|NA|TRBV7-3
TGTGCCAGCAGCCTCTACCCCGGGGTCGAGCAGTACTTC
CASSLYPGVEQYF
>TRBJ2-2|15|NA|NA|TRBV4-3
TGCGCCAGCAGCCAAGAATGGGGGGTCAGCGGGGAGCTGTTTTTT
CASSQEWGVSGELFF